The T cell receptor beta chain described here comes from a study of identical twins. TCRdb recomputed calls from the 5' RACE reads with MiXCR, one row per CDR3 protein. The sample contains about 300,000 distinct CDR3 sequences, around an eighth of which appear only once. The sample was also linked to a second study, of yellow fever vaccine responses in identical twins.

This clonotype was obtained from a woman aged 18-30 years in good health. Sequenced: CD8+ T cells sorted from blood.

CDR3 protein: CSARARGPDHEQYF. CDR3 nucleotides: TGCAGTGCTAGAGCCCGGGGCCCCGACCACGAGCAGTACTTC. The chain employs TRBV20-1 and TRBJ2-7; tentatively, D is TRBD1 or TRBD2 (5 bases each). V dropped 1 base and J dropped 5 bases, with 15 bases sitting between them. This CDR3 is built from 14 residues. Germline V CDR1 and CDR2: DFQATT, SNEGSKA (reference sequence).